This TCR beta chain is from a study of T cells after posttransplantation cyclophosphamide. Study-wide points: Later blood repertoires were often dominated by clones from the donor CD8+ memory compartment. After PTCy, TRB diversity resembled that of CNI/methotrexate controls.

Cyclophosphamide on days +3 and +4 followed busulfan-fludarabine conditioning and a marrow graft. This clone came up a few times. No antigen is known for it. Measured with immunoSEQ multiplex PCR; TCRdb has only the in-frame clones, and not every one. This sample has more than 10,000 clones; under 95% occur once, and the top ten carry less than 4.5%. This CDR3 spans 15 amino acids. V was trimmed by 4 bases and J by 5 bases, leaving 18 bases between them. Germline-derived CDR1 and CDR2 are SGHRS and YFSETQ. Here the sequenced sample was PBMCs, taken after allogeneic stem cell transplant with posttransplant cyclophosphamide. The V and J genes are TRBV5-1 and TRBJ2-5; tentative D call: TRBD1 (5 bases). The receptor was isolated from a female patient aged 30-39 years who received an allogeneic stem cell transplant from an unrelated donor, was CMV-positive, and had no GVHD. The T cells may partly be graft donor cells. The CDR3 region has the DNA TGCGCCAGCAGCCCCTCAACAGGTGATGGGGAGACCCAGTACTTC. It codes for CASSPSTGDGETQYF. Full variable domain (remainder filled in from reference TRBV5-1 and TRBJ2-5): KAGVTQTPRYLIKTRGQQVTLSCSPISGHRSVSWYQQTPGQGLQFLFEYFSETQRNKGNFPGRFSGRQFSNSRSEMNVSTLELGDSALYLCASSPSTGDGETQYFGPGTRLLVL.